This note documents a single TCR beta chain sequence. This sample was included in a study of T cell changes during pregnancy in multiple sclerosis. CDR3 size: 15 residues. CDR1 and CDR2 (germline): MDHEN, SYDVKM. The ends were cut back, 7 bases at V and 1 base at J, with 16 bases in the middle. The assay was immunoSEQ multiplex PCR, and TCRdb's table has in-frame clones only and misses some. This table holds roughly 100,000 clones, about 90% found once. This clonotype originated in a female donor with multiple sclerosis, enrolled in a pregnancy study. V and J are TRBV28 and TRBJ1-1; D call uncertain. The sequencing here drew on peripheral blood, taken before pregnancy. CDR3: CASKNEGTPNTEAFF. The CDR3 DNA follows: TGTGCCAGCAAAAATGAGGGTACCCCGAACACTGAAGCTTTCTTT.